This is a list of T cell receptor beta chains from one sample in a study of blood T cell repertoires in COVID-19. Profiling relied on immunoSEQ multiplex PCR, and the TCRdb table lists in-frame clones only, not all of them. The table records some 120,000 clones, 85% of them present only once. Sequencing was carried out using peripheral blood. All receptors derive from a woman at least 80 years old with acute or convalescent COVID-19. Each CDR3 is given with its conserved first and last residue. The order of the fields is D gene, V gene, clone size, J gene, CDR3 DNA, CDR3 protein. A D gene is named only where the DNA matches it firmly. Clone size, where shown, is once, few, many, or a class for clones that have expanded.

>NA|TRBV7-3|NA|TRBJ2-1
TGTGCCAGCAGCTTAGTTAGGGGAGGTGAGCAGTTCTTC
CASSLVRGGEQFF
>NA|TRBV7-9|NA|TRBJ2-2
TGTGCCAGCAGCCCCGGCACCGGGGAGCTGTTTTTT
CASSPGTGELFF
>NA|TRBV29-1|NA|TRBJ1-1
TGCAGCGTTGCGGGAGGGGACTTGGGAACTGAAGCTTTCTTT
CSVAGGDLGTEAFF
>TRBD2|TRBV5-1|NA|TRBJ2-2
TGCGCCAGCAGCTCCTGGACTAGCGGGCCTACCGGGGAGCTGTTTTTT
CASSSWTSGPTGELFF
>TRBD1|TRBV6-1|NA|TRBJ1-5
TGTGCCAGCAGTGAACAGGGGGCGTCCAATCAGCCCCAGCATTTT
CASSEQGASNQPQHF
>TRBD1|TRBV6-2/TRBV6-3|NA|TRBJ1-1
TGTGCCAGCAGTTACACGCATCAGACCGGGACAGGGGGCGTGAGGGACACTGAAGCTTTCTTT
CASSYTHQTGTGGVRDTEAFF
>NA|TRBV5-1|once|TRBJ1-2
TGCGCCAGCAGCTTGAGGGGGGGTTTCAACTATGGCTACACCTTC
CASSLRGGFNYGYTF
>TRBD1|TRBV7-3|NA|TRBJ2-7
TGTGCCAGCAGCTTAACGGACAGGTACGAGCAGTACTTC
CASSLTDRYEQYF
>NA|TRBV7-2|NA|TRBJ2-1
TGTGCCAGCAGCTTTCGCCCACTTAGCGCGGTGCGCTTCTTC
CASSFRPLSAVRFF
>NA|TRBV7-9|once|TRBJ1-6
TGTGCCAGCAGCTCGTCTTCAGCACCCCTCCACTTT
CASSSSSAPLHF
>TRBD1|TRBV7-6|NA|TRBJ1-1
TGTGCCAGCAGTGCCCTACCGGGACAGGGAGCTTTCTTT
CASSALPGQGAFF
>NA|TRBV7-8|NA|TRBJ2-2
TGTGCCAGCAGACCCTCAGCGGTATCATCCGGGGAGCTGTTTTTT
CASRPSAVSSGELFF
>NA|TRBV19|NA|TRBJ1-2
TGTGCCAGTAGTAGAAACCCAGATACCAACTATGGCTACACCTTC
CASSRNPDTNYGYTF
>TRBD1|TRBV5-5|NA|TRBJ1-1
TGTGCCAGCAGGCCAGGACAGGGGAAGACTGAAGCTTTCTTT
CASRPGQGKTEAFF
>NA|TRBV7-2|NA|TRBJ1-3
TGTGCCAGCAGCTTAGGAGGGGGAGCTGGAAACACCATATATTTT
CASSLGGGAGNTIYF
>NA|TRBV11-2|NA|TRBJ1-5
TGTGCCAGCAGCTTAGACAGGGAAGGAAATCAGCCCCAGCATTTT
CASSLDREGNQPQHF
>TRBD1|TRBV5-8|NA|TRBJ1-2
TGTGCCAGCAGCTTGTTACAGGGGGATGGCTACACCTTC
CASSLLQGDGYTF
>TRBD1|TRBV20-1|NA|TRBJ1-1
TGCAGTGCTCCGGACAGGACTGAAGCTTTCTTT
CSAPDRTEAFF
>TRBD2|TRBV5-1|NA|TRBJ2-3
TGCGCCAGCAGCTTGAGGGGGGCGGGGGGGGCAGATACGCAGTATTTT
CASSLRGAGGADTQYF
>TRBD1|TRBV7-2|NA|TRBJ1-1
TGTGCCAGCAGCCTACGGGACAGGGGCACTGAAGCTTTCTTT
CASSLRDRGTEAFF
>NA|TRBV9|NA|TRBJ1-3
TGTGCCAGCAGCGCAGGGGCTCCGATGAGCTCTGGAAACACCATATATTTT
CASSAGAPMSSGNTIYF
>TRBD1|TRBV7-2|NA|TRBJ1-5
TGTGCCAGCAGTTATGCGACAGGGCTGGCCCAGCCCCAGCATTTT
CASSYATGLAQPQHF
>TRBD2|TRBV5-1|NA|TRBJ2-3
TGCGCCAGCAGCTTGAGCGGGGGGGCCCCAGATACGCAGTATTTT
CASSLSGGAPDTQYF
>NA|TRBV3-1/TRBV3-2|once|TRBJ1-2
TGTGCCAGCAGCCTAAGTTCCACAATTATTAACTATGGCTACACCTTC
CASSLSSTIINYGYTF
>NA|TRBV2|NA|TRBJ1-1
TGTGCCAGCAGACGCAGTTTGAACACTGAAGCTTTCTTT
CASRRSLNTEAFF
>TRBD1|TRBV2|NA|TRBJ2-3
TGTGCCAGCTGGGGGGACAGGGTCCAAGATACGCAGTATTTT
CASWGDRVQDTQYF
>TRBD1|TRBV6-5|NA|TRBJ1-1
TGTGCCAGCAGTTCACAGGGGTTGAGTGAAGCTTTCTTT
CASSSQGLSEAFF
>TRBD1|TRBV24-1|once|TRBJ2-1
TGTGCCACCAGTGATTTTAGGGGACAGACACGGGTCAATGAGCAGTTCTTC
CATSDFRGQTRVNEQFF
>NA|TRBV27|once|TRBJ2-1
TGTGCCAGCAGCCGACAAGGTGAGCAGTTCTTC
CASSRQGEQFF
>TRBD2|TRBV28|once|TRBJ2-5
TGTGCCATCGACACGGGGGGCCAAGAGACCCAGTACTTC
CAIDTGGQETQYF
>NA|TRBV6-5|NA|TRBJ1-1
TGTGCCAGCAGTCCGTCGGTTGAGGTTCAAGCTTTCTTT
CASSPSVEVQAFF
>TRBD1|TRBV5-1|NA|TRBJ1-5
TGCGCCAGCAGCTTGGTCGACCGGGACAGGGACCAGAATCAGCCCCAGCATTTT
CASSLVDRDRDQNQPQHF
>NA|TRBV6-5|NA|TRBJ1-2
TGTGCCAGCACGCCAGCGGGGTCCTATGGCTACACCTTC
CASTPAGSYGYTF
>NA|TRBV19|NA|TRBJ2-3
TGTGCCAGTAGTACGGGGGTCTCTTTCCCCAGCACAGATACGCAGTATTTT
CASSTGVSFPSTDTQYF
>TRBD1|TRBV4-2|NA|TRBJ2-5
TGTGCCAGCAGCCAAAAGACAGGGGGCAGAGAGACCCAGTACTTC
CASSQKTGGRETQYF
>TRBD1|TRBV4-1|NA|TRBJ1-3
TGCGCCAGCAGCCCTACAGGGGCGGCTGGAAACACCATATATTTT
CASSPTGAAGNTIYF
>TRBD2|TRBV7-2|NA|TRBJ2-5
TGTGCCAGCAGCTTAGCGTGGGGTAGCGGGGAAGAGACCCAGTACTTC
CASSLAWGSGEETQYF
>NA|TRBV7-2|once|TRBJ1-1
TGTGCCAGCAGCTTAGGGGGGGGCTCTTTCAGCATGAACACTGAAGCTTTCTTT
CASSLGGGSFSMNTEAFF
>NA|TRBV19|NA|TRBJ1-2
TGTGCCAGTAGTCCGGGTTACAACTATGGCTACACCTTC
CASSPGYNYGYTF
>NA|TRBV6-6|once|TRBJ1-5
TGTGCCAGCAAAAGCGAGACAGTCAATCAGCCCCAGCATTTT
CASKSETVNQPQHF
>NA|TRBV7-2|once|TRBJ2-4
TGTGCCAGCAGCTTAGGCCAGGGGGCCAAAAACATTCAGTACTTC
CASSLGQGAKNIQYF
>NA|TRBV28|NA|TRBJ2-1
TGTGCCAGCACCGGCGGCGGCTCCTACAATGAGCAGTTCTTC
CASTGGGSYNEQFF